This T cell receptor beta chain is from a study of shared clonotypes between healthy human individuals. Per the original methods: Filtering differed since immunoSEQ provided only junctions, with no quality scores. TCRdb's copy holds only in-frame clones and misses some; the assay was immunoSEQ multiplex PCR. Clone size and the V and J calls come from that table; the DNA yielded D and trimming. The sample lists 500,000 or so clones; approximately 94% were seen once. With regard to this clone: Its antigen remains unknown. At one end the junction does not follow the germline gene, possibly because of a read error.

Germline V gives CDR1 KGHSH, CDR2 LQKENI. The CDR3 totals 15 residues. Study observations and caveats: The study drew on few donors, limiting represented genetic and exposure-history diversity. Clonotypes which were not shared had lower generation probabilities than clonotypes that all four donors shared. Depth was large, yet rarefaction showed that sorted-subset sequencing was incomplete.

Sequences were obtained from naive CD4+ T cells sorted from blood. Subset defined: CD45RA+ positively selected. The sequence was obtained from a woman in her thirties in good health. The chain joins TRBV18 to TRBJ1-5; tentative D call: TRBD1 (5 bases). In DNA, the CDR3 is TGTGCCAGCTCTCCACAGGAGAATAGCAATCAGCCCCAGCATTTT. This translates into CASSPQENSNQPQHF.